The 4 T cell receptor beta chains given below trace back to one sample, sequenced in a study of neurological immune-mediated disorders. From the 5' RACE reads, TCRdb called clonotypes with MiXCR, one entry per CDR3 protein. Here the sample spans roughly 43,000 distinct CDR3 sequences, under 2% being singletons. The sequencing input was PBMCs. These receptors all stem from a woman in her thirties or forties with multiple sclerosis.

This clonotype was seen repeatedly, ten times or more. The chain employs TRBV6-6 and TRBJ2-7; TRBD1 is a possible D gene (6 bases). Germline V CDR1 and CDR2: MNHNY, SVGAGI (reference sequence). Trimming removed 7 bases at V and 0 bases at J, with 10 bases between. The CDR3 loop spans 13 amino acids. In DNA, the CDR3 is TGTGCCAGCATCGGACAGAGCTCCTACGAGCAGTACTTC. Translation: CASIGQSSYEQYF.

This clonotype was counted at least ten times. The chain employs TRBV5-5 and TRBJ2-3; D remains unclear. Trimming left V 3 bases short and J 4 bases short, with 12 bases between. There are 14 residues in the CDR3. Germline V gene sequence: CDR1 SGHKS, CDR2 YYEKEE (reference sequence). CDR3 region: CASSSPKGSDTQYF. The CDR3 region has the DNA TGTGCCAGCAGCTCGCCGAAGGGTTCAGATACGCAGTATTTT. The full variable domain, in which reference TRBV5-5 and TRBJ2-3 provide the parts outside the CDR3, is DAGVTQSPTHLIKTRGQQVTLRCSPISGHKSVSWYQQVLGQGPQFIFQYYEKEERGRGNFPDRFSARQFPNYSSELNVNALLLGDSALYLCASSSPKGSDTQYFGPGTRLTVL.

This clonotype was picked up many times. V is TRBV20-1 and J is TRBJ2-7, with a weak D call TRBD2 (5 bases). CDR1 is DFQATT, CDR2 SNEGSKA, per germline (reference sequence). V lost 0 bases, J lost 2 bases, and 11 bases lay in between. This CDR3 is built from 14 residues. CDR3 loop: CSARDRTSPYEQYF. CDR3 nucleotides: TGCAGTGCTAGAGATCGGACTTCCCCCTACGAGCAGTACTTC.

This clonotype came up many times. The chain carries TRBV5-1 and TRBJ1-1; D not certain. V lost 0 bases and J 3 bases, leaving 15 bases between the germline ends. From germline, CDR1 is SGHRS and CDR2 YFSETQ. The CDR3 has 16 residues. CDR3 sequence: CASSLAISGMDTEAFF. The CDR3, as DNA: TGCGCCAGCAGCTTGGCCATAAGTGGGATGGACACTGAAGCTTTCTTT.